This T cell receptor (beta chain) emerged from a study of blood T cell repertoires in COVID-19. On the study more broadly: In each case, the material was cDNA or gDNA derived from T cells, B-cell-depleted T cells, or PBMCs.

The CDR3 runs 16 residues. Germline V CDR1 and CDR2: SEHNR, FQNEAQ (reference sequence). Trimming removed 7 bases from V and 1 base from J; junction bases left unmatched: 9. Authors' methods: How many nucleated cells were present was estimated from reference gene primer amplification. The table came from immunoSEQ multiplex PCR; TCRdb's copy has only in-frame clones and leaves some out. V, J and clone size are taken as reported in that table, and D and trimming were inferred from the DNA itself. The repertoire includes approximately 200,000 clones, around 82% of them detected once, and less than 2.5% sits in the top ten.

The sequenced material came from peripheral blood. This receptor was obtained from a woman aged 55-70 years with acute or convalescent COVID-19. This sequence joins TRBV7-9 and TRBJ1-4; 7 nucleotides align to TRBD1. As DNA, the CDR3 is TGTGCCAGCACCCTGGAAGGGGGCAAAACTAATGAAAAACTGTTTTTT. Amino acid sequence: CASTLEGGKTNEKLFF.